The clone carrying this T cell receptor beta chain was found many times. The antigen remains undetermined. Primers used in a second PCR of roughly 6 to 11 cycles were a sample-barcoded 5' primer and a J-beta primer mix. TCRdb independently ran MiXCR on the 5' RACE reads; one entry per CDR3 protein. Of roughly 640,000 distinct CDR3 sequences in the sample, less than 35% were seen once. Germline V gene lookup returns CDR1 LGHNA and CDR2 YNFKEQ. CDR3 length equals 17 residues. Trimming removed 0 bases at V and 5 bases at J, with 19 bases between. The data originate from a study of blood T cells in healthy people across ages. Peripheral blood samples of around 9.5 milliliters were drawn from each donor. Study-level findings and limits: Using unsorted PBMCs precluded a conclusive naive versus antigen-experienced comparison.

The chain carries TRBV4-2 and TRBJ1-1, with D possibly TRBD1 on 5 matching bases. This receptor was identified in a woman aged 80 or over in good health. Sample: blood. The CDR3 here is CASSQEPLQVVGTEAFF. In DNA, the CDR3 is TGTGCCAGCAGCCAAGAGCCCTTACAGGTGGTGGGGACTGAAGCTTTCTTT.